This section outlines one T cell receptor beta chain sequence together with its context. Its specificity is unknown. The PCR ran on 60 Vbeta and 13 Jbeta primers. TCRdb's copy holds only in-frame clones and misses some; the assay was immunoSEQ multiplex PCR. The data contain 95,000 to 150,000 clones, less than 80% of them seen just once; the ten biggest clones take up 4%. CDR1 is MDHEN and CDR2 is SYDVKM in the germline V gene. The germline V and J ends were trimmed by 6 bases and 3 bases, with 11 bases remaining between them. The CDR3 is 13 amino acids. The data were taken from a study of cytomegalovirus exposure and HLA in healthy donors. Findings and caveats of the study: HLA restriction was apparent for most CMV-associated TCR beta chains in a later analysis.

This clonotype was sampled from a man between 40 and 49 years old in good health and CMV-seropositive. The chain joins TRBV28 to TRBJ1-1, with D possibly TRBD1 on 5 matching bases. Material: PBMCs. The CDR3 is CASSTDTDTEAFF. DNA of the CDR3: TGTGCCAGCAGCACGGACACAGACACTGAAGCTTTCTTT.